The clone carrying this T cell receptor (beta chain) was detected only a few times. These data originate in a study of blood T cell repertoires in COVID-19. Between the trimmed V and J ends, which lost 2 bases and 3 bases, there was a span of 9 bases. Germline CDR1 reads SGHDT; CDR2 reads YYEEEE. The length of the CDR3 is 13 residues. The table came from immunoSEQ multiplex PCR; TCRdb's copy has only in-frame clones and leaves some out. The sample comprises 150,000 to 200,000 clones, roughly 90% of which are singletons, and 1% to 1.5% rests with the top ten. The receptor was isolated from a human donor with acute COVID-19. The donor label of this sample is uncertain. The V and J genes are TRBV5-6 and TRBJ2-7, with unresolved D. Sequencing was carried out using PBMCs or T cells enriched from blood (not recorded which). CDR3 in amino acids: CASSLSTYYEQYF. CDR3 DNA sequence: TGTGCCAGCAGCTTAAGCACCTACTACGAGCAGTACTTC.